A single sample is the source of the 26 T cell receptor beta chains below, sequenced in a study of blood T cell repertoires in COVID-19. TCRdb keeps only in-frame clones here, not all; method: immunoSEQ multiplex PCR. The sample records approximately 120,000 clones, more than 75% being singletons. The source material was peripheral blood. These receptors all come from a man between 50 and 59 years old with acute or convalescent COVID-19.

The chain carries TRBV19 and TRBJ1-1; TRBD1 matches at 7 bases. This CDR3 spans 15 amino acids. CDR1 and CDR2 (germline): LNHDA, SQIVND (reference sequence). V trimming: 5 bases; J trimming: 0 bases; junction bases outside the gene matches: 6. CDR3 in amino acids: CASSSRQGLNTEAFF. The CDR3 coding sequence is TGTGCCAGTAGTTCGCGACAGGGATTGAACACTGAAGCTTTCTTT.

CDR3 residues: CASSPLEGYSTDTQYF. CDR3 nucleotide sequence: TGCGCCAGCAGCCCCCTCGAGGGCTATAGCACAGATACGCAGTATTTT. The chain carries TRBV5-1 and TRBJ2-3; perhaps TRBD2 as D (5 bases). Trimming shortened V by 4 bases and J by 0 bases, and 15 bases separated the two germline ends. CDR3 size: 16 residues. In germline, CDR1 is SGHRS, CDR2 YFSETQ.

This rearrangement joins TRBV29-1 to TRBJ1-1; 11 bases map to TRBD1. Germline lookup yields CDR1 SQVTM and CDR2 ANQGSEA. The CDR3 length is 15 residues. V was clipped by 0 bases and J by 5 bases; unmatched bases: 5. The CDR3 spells CSVEEGQGAGTEAFF. The CDR3 nucleotides read TGCAGCGTTGAAGAAGGACAGGGGGCGGGAACTGAAGCTTTCTTT.

The chain recombines TRBV19 with TRBJ2-1; 7 nucleotides match TRBD2. V lost 3 bases and J lost 4; bases outside the gene matches: 6. Germline loops: CDR1 LNHDA, CDR2 SQIVND (reference sequence). There are 15 residues in the CDR3. The CDR3 sequence: CASSIRGVGYNEQFF. The CDR3 DNA follows: TGTGCCAGTAGTATCCGGGGGGTTGGGTACAATGAGCAGTTCTTC.

This rearrangement joins TRBV5-1 to TRBJ1-4; 9 bases are a match to TRBD1. CDR3 length: 18 amino acids. Germline V gene lookup returns CDR1 SGHRS and CDR2 YFSETQ. V lost 2 bases to trimming and J lost 0 bases; unmatched junction nucleotides: 8. CDR3 residues: CASSFFYRGQSTNEKLFF. In DNA, the CDR3 is TGCGCCAGCAGCTTTTTCTACAGGGGGCAATCAACTAATGAAAAACTGTTTTTT.

The rearrangement joins TRBV5-5 to TRBJ2-3, with a tentative D call TRBD1 (5 bases). The germline V and J ends were trimmed by 5 bases and 3 bases, with 19 bases remaining between them. The CDR3 consists of 16 residues. CDR1 and CDR2 from the germline V gene are SGHKS and YYEKEE (reference sequence). The CDR3 loop reads CASRIRVGGGTDTQYF. The CDR3 nucleotides read TGTGCCAGCAGGATCAGGGTGGGCGGTGGTACAGATACGCAGTATTTT.

The chain uses TRBV25-1 and TRBJ2-5, with a possible D match to TRBD1 (5 bases). Trimming left V 3 bases short and J 5 bases short, with 16 bases between. The CDR3 sequence is 15 residues long. Germline V lookup: CDR1 MGHDK, CDR2 SYGVNS. In nucleotides, the CDR3 is TGTGCCAGCAGTGACCCGACAGCGATCATGGAGACCCAGTACTTC. Protein product: CASSDPTAIMETQYF.

The chain links TRBV5-5 to TRBJ1-2, with no clear D. CDR3 length equals 13 residues. Germline V gives CDR1 SGHKS, CDR2 YYEKEE (reference sequence). The ends were cut back, 0 bases at V and 1 base at J, with 4 bases in the middle. Here the CDR3 DNA reads TGTGCCAGCAGCTTGGACGGTAACTATGGCTACACCTTC. Its protein product is CASSLDGNYGYTF.

This chain uses TRBV6-5 with TRBJ1-5; 8 bases are shared with TRBD1. Germline V lookup: CDR1 MNHEY, CDR2 SVGAGI. Trimming at V came to 7 bases and at J to 5 bases, leaving 7 bases not matched to a gene. This CDR3 is built from 14 residues. Here the CDR3 reads CASIRTGRDQPQHF. In nucleotides, the CDR3 is TGTGCCAGCATTCGGACAGGGCGGGATCAGCCCCAGCATTTT.

The genes are TRBV6-4 and TRBJ2-3; 9 bases line up with TRBD2. J was trimmed by 4 bases and V by 1 base; bases with no gene match: 6. Germline CDR1 and CDR2: MRHNA and SNTAGT. The CDR3 loop spans 16 amino acids. The CDR3 protein is CASSDYGLAGPDTQYF. CDR3 coding DNA: TGTGCCAGCAGTGACTACGGCCTAGCGGGGCCAGATACGCAGTATTTT.

This sequence joins TRBV18 and TRBJ2-7; 12 bases match TRBD2. CDR1 KGHSH and CDR2 LQKENI come from the germline V gene. Losses at the gene ends were 2 bases for V and 1 base for J; bases not matched to a gene: 6. The CDR3 length is 17 residues. The CDR3 reads CASSPSRTSGVSYEQYF. DNA for the CDR3: TGTGCCAGCTCACCATCGAGGACTAGCGGGGTGTCCTACGAGCAGTACTTC.

The sample holds one count of this clone. The rearrangement links TRBV24-1 to TRBJ2-3; D unresolved. The CDR3 has 15 amino acids. The V end was cut by 4 bases, the J end by 0 bases, with 10 bases between. The V gene's germline CDR1 is KGHDR and CDR2 SFDVKD. This chain's CDR3 is CATSEEIRSTDTQYF. DNA of the CDR3: TGTGCCACCAGTGAGGAGATCCGTAGCACAGATACGCAGTATTTT.

In its sample, this clone was seen once. This chain uses TRBV7-9 with TRBJ2-2; 8 bases align to TRBD1. The length of the CDR3 is 15 residues. Trimming took 2 bases from V and 9 from J; bases not matched to a gene: 8. Germline V gene sequence: CDR1 SEHNR, CDR2 FQNEAQ (reference sequence). The CDR3 loop reads CASSLPPGQDWELFF. CDR3 sequence (DNA): TGTGCCAGCAGCTTACCACCGGGACAGGATTGGGAGCTGTTTTTT.

Notes on this clone: A junction boundary mismatches the germline segment, possibly from a read error. In nucleotides, the CDR3 is TGCGCCAGCAGCCAAGATGCGCCGGCGGGAGGGAAGTACGGGCAGTACTTC. This gives the protein CASSQDAPAGGKYGQYF. The chain is built from TRBV4-1 and TRBJ2-7; TRBD2 agrees at 9 bases. The CDR3 runs 17 residues. CDR1 and CDR2 from the germline V gene are MGHRA and YSYEKL.

The rearrangement uses TRBV2 and TRBJ2-5; TRBD2 matches 10 bases. There are 15 residues in the CDR3. Germline assignment: CDR1 SNHLY and CDR2 FYNNEI. V gave up 8 bases and J gave up 4 bases; unmatched junction bases: 10. The CDR3: CASAKLAGTGETQYF. The CDR3, as DNA: TGTGCCAGCGCTAAACTAGCGGGAACAGGAGAGACCCAGTACTTC.

The chain carries TRBV2 and TRBJ2-5; 10 bases are a match to TRBD2. Germline trimming cut 7 bases from V and 4 bases from J; bases unmatched to any gene: 12. CDR3 length: 16 amino acids. The germline V gene has CDR1 SNHLY and CDR2 FYNNEI. The CDR3 DNA reads as TGTGCCAGCATAAGAGAAACTAGCGGGATGAGAGAGACCCAGTACTTC. This gives the protein CASIRETSGMRETQYF.

The rearrangement uses TRBV1 and TRBJ2-2; the DNA was not used to check the table's D call, TRBD2. TRBV1 is deemed a pseudogene. The CDR3 extends over 12 amino acids. The CDR3 sequence: CTILRKAGELFF. The CDR3 coding sequence is TGCACCATTCTGCGGAAGGCCGGGGAGCTGTTTTTT.

This clone turned up a few times. The rearrangement joins TRBV4-2 to TRBJ2-1; possibly TRBD2 for D (5 bases). Germline V gene lookup returns CDR1 LGHNA and CDR2 YNFKEQ. The CDR3 extends over 14 amino acids. V dropped 0 bases and J dropped 5 bases, with 8 bases sitting between them. Here the CDR3 DNA reads TGTGCCAGCAGCCAAGATAGACTAAACAATGAGCAGTTCTTC. This sequence encodes CASSQDRLNNEQFF.

This clone showed up just once. The CDR3 DNA reads TGCAGCGTTGAAGAAGAGGGACAGGGGAACGAGCAGTACTTC. Protein product: CSVEEEGQGNEQYF. The chain uses TRBV29-1 and TRBJ2-7, with TRBD1 matching over 10 bases. CDR3 size: 14 residues. The germline CDR1 and CDR2 sequences are SQVTM and ANQGSEA. Trimming at V came to 0 bases and at J to 5 bases, leaving 4 bases not matched to a gene.

The chain combines TRBV6-5 with TRBJ1-2; D is perhaps TRBD1 (5 bases). The V end lost 2 bases, the J end lost 3 bases, and 10 bases lay between the germline ends. Germline CDR1 and CDR2: MNHEY and SVGAGI. There are 14 residues in the CDR3. The CDR3: CASSYRGLDYGYTF. For the CDR3, the DNA is TGTGCCAGCAGTTACAGGGGTCTGGACTATGGCTACACCTTC.

This clone was counted between two and nine times. This chain connects TRBV4-1 to TRBJ1-3; D gene ambiguous. CDR1 and CDR2 from the germline V gene are MGHRA and YSYEKL. The CDR3 covers 16 residues. V was shortened by 6 bases and J by 4 bases, with 19 bases between the two germline ends. CDR3 residues: CASSPWASRGGNTIYF. The CDR3 region has the DNA TGCGCCAGCAGTCCTTGGGCGTCGAGAGGGGGAAACACCATATATTTT.

The chain uses TRBV3-1 (or the pseudogene TRBV3-2) and TRBJ2-7; the D gene is possibly TRBD2 (5 bases). The CDR3 is 12 residues long. Germline V gene lookup returns CDR1 LGHDT and CDR2 YNNKEL (reference sequence). Trimming removed 0 bases at V and 9 bases at J, with 9 bases between. Written as DNA, the CDR3 is TGTGCCAGCAGCCAAGATCGGAGCGGGCAGTACTTC. Encoded protein: CASSQDRSGQYF.

This chain connects TRBV19 to TRBJ2-1; 9 nucleotides match TRBD1. V shed 5 bases, J shed 4 bases, and the junction held 9 bases outside the gene matches. From germline, CDR1 is LNHDA and CDR2 SQIVND (reference sequence). The CDR3 spans 16 residues. The CDR3 coding sequence is TGTGCCAGTAGTTTTATTTCAGGGACAGGGTACAATGAGCAGTTCTTC. It translates to CASSFISGTGYNEQFF.

This chain joins TRBV7-9 and TRBJ2-2; 7 positions match TRBD2. This CDR3 is built from 17 residues. In germline, CDR1 is SEHNR, CDR2 FQNEAQ (reference sequence). V trimming: 5 bases; J trimming: 2 bases; junction bases outside the gene matches: 11. The CDR3 DNA sequence: TGTGCCAGCAGCCGCCTCCGGGGGAGGGTAAACACCGGGGAGCTGTTTTTT. This codes for CASSRLRGRVNTGELFF.

This clone was detected only once. The chain combines TRBV11-2 with TRBJ1-3; 8 nucleotides agree with TRBD1. V gave up 5 bases and J gave up 0 bases; unmatched junction bases: 3. This CDR3 has 15 amino acids. The germline CDR1 and CDR2 sequences are SGHAT and FQNNGV. The CDR3: CASSDGQGSGNTIYF. The CDR3 DNA sequence: TGTGCCAGCAGCGACGGACAGGGCTCTGGAAACACCATATATTTT.

This chain links TRBV6-4 with TRBJ2-7; 7 positions agree with TRBD2. J was trimmed by 0 bases and V by 4 bases; bases with no gene match: 3. This CDR3 spans 14 amino acids. In germline, CDR1 is MRHNA, CDR2 SNTAGT. CDR3 loop: CASSVSSGSYEQYF. The CDR3 DNA is TGTGCCAGCAGTGTTTCTAGCGGCTCCTACGAGCAGTACTTC.